The 28 T cell receptor beta chains in this list originate from one sample, sequenced in a study of blood T cell repertoires in COVID-19. Method: immunoSEQ multiplex PCR; TCRdb's copy keeps in-frame clones and lacks some. The sample shows about 350,000 clones, around nine tenths of them seen only once. The sequencing sample was made of peripheral blood. These receptors all stem from a woman in her sixties with COVID-19, enrolled during active disease.

The V gene is TRBV2, the J gene TRBJ1-1, with D tentatively TRBD1 (6 bases). V was cut by 7 bases and J by 5 bases, with 14 bases left in between. CDR3 length: 13 amino acids. Germline lookup yields CDR1 SNHLY and CDR2 FYNNEI. The CDR3 sequence is CASTAEGGTEAFF. DNA of the CDR3: TGTGCCAGCACCGCCGAGGGGGGGACTGAAGCTTTCTTT.

The chain links TRBV23-1 to TRBJ1-5, with D possibly matching TRBD1 (5 bases). TRBV23-1 is an ORF for which the function is uncertain. The CDR3 extends over 16 amino acids. Trimming removed 0 bases at V and 5 bases at J, with 14 bases between. The CDR3 bases are TGCGCCAGCAGTCAATCGAAGGGGACTTACCATCAGCCCCAGCATTTT. Translation gives CASSQSKGTYHQPQHF.

The J gene is TRBJ2-5, the V gene TRBV3-1 (or the pseudogene TRBV3-2); a weak D match, TRBD2 (5 bases). Trimming removed 4 bases at V and 2 bases at J, with 8 bases between. Germline loops: CDR1 LGHDT, CDR2 YNNKEL (reference sequence). The CDR3 spans 13 residues. CDR3 protein: CASSPGGQETQYF. As DNA, the CDR3 is TGTGCCAGCAGCCCCGGCGGGCAAGAGACCCAGTACTTC.

The genes are TRBV7-6 and TRBJ1-1, with 9 bases lining up with TRBD1. The ends lost 5 bases at V and 8 bases at J; junction bases unmatched: 15. Germline loops: CDR1 SGHVS, CDR2 FNYEAQ. This CDR3 has 16 residues. The CDR3 DNA reads as TGTGCCAGCAGCCGATTGTCGGGACAGGGTAGTTTAGAAGCTTTCTTT. Translated, it gives CASSRLSGQGSLEAFF.

The chain uses TRBV6-5 and TRBJ2-3; D is unresolved. The CDR3 loop spans 15 amino acids. Trimming stripped 5 bases from V and 6 bases from J, with 18 bases between. Per the germline V gene, CDR1 is MNHEY and CDR2 is SVGAGI. This CDR3 is CASSRVRSGRDTQYF. CDR3 nucleotide sequence: TGTGCCAGCAGTCGGGTGAGGTCCGGTAGGGATACGCAGTATTTT.

This chain links TRBV3-1 (or the pseudogene TRBV3-2) with TRBJ1-1; 7 bases line up with TRBD1. The germline V gene has CDR1 LGHDT and CDR2 YNNKEL (reference sequence). V trimming: 4 bases; J trimming: 5 bases; junction bases outside the gene matches: 10. The CDR3 length is 15 residues. Written as DNA, the CDR3 is TGTGCCAGCAGCCTAAGACAGGGCGCGAGAACTGAAGCTTTCTTT. Residues: CASSLRQGARTEAFF.

V is TRBV7-9 and J is TRBJ1-5, with D uncertain. Trimming pared 3 bases from V and 5 bases from J, leaving 8 bases between. Germline CDR1 is SEHNR and CDR2 is FQNEAQ (reference sequence). The CDR3 has 13 residues. CDR3 residues: CASSFDQDQPQHF. The CDR3 nucleotides are TGTGCCAGCAGCTTTGACCAGGATCAGCCCCAGCATTTT.

The chain joins TRBV5-1 to TRBJ1-2; a weak D match, TRBD1 (6 bases). V was cut by 2 bases and J by 5 bases, with 13 bases left in between. This CDR3 contains 14 residues. The germline V gene encodes CDR1 SGHRS and CDR2 YFSETQ. The CDR3 nucleotides are TGCGCCAGCAGCTTCAGGTCGACAGGTTATGGCTACACCTTC. Translation: CASSFRSTGYGYTF.

The gene calls are TRBV25-1 and TRBJ1-5, with D tentatively TRBD1 (5 bases). This CDR3 has 16 amino acids. Germline V lookup: CDR1 MGHDK, CDR2 SYGVNS. With 1 base removed from V and 2 bases from J, the gap between germline ends came to 12 bases. The CDR3 region has the DNA TGTGCCAGCAGTGAATTGGGGGGGGATGGCAATCAGCCCCAGCATTTT. This codes for CASSELGGDGNQPQHF.

V and J are TRBV4-1 and TRBJ1-1; tentatively, D is TRBD1 (5 bases). V was pared by 4 bases and J by 1 base, with 7 bases between. The germline V gene encodes CDR1 MGHRA and CDR2 YSYEKL. The CDR3 runs to 13 residues. CDR3 DNA sequence: TGCGCCAGCAGCCGTACAGGGAACACTGAAGCTTTCTTT. Protein product: CASSRTGNTEAFF.

This clone was recorded at least ten times. The gene calls are TRBV27 and TRBJ1-2; D unresolved. V shed 5 bases and J shed 4 bases, with 11 bases lying between them. CDR3 size: 13 residues. Per the germline V gene, CDR1 is MNHEY and CDR2 is SMNVEV (reference sequence). In DNA, the CDR3 is TGTGCCAGCAGTCCGAGACCAGGCTATGGCTACACCTTC. As protein: CASSPRPGYGYTF.

The V call is TRBV18, the J call TRBJ1-2, with 9 positions matching TRBD1. Per germline, CDR1 KGHSH and CDR2 LQKENI. This CDR3 is 13 amino acids long. The V and J ends lost 6 bases and 8 bases, in that order; junction bases with no gene match: 7. CDR3 DNA: TGTGCCAGCTCCGAACAGGGGGCAGGAGGCTACACCTTC. Its translation: CASSEQGAGGYTF.

The CDR3 nucleotides are TGTGCCAGTAGCCTCCCAGGGGGCACTGAAGCTTTCTTT. It yields the protein CASSLPGGTEAFF. This chain connects TRBV19 to TRBJ1-1; 7 positions agree with TRBD1. Germline V gives CDR1 LNHDA, CDR2 SQIVND (reference sequence). Trimming at V came to 6 bases and at J to 4 bases, leaving 5 bases not matched to a gene. The CDR3 covers 13 residues.

CDR3 DNA: TGTGCCAGCAGTGCCCGCTGGGACAGCCTAAATTCACCCCTCCACTTT. It is translated as CASSARWDSLNSPLHF. The V call is TRBV6-1, the J call TRBJ1-6; 7 bases align to TRBD1. The CDR3 consists of 16 residues. The ends lost 4 bases at V and 7 bases at J; junction bases unmatched: 10. Germline values: CDR1 MNHNS, CDR2 SASEGT.

The V and J genes are TRBV10-2 and TRBJ1-5; a possible D gene is TRBD1 (5 bases). The germline CDR1 and CDR2 sequences are WSHSY and SAAADI. Deletions cut 10 bases from V and 6 bases from J, with 10 bases between. This CDR3 is 11 amino acids long. DNA for the CDR3: TGCGCCACCGGGGGGATTCAGCCCCAGCATTTT. Translation: CATGGIQPQHF.

The CDR3 DNA reads as TGTGCCAGCAGCCGCCAGGGGAGTTCCTACAATGAGCAGTTCTTC. Translation gives CASSRQGSSYNEQFF. J is TRBJ2-1 and V is TRBV3-1 (or the pseudogene TRBV3-2), with D possibly matching TRBD1 (6 bases). Trimming took 4 bases from V and 1 from J, leaving 11 bases between them. The CDR3 loop spans 15 amino acids. The germline gives CDR1 LGHDT, CDR2 YNNKEL (reference sequence).

This clone was seen a handful of times. The V call is TRBV12-3 or TRBV12-4, the J call TRBJ1-1; the D is unclear. This CDR3 comprises 12 residues. Trimming stripped 6 bases from V and 5 bases from J, with 10 bases between. The DNA for the CDR3 is TGTGCCAGCAGCCAGGAAGGAACTGAAGCTTTCTTT. It is translated as CASSQEGTEAFF.

This chain joins TRBV5-6 and TRBJ2-1; D might be TRBD2 (5 bases). There are 17 residues in the CDR3. CDR1 and CDR2 from the germline V gene are SGHDT and YYEEEE. The V end was cut by 3 bases, the J end by 3 bases, with 19 bases between. The CDR3 loop is CASSSEERQRNYNEQFF. CDR3 nucleotides: TGTGCCAGCAGCTCGGAGGAGCGACAAAGAAACTACAATGAGCAGTTCTTC. Using reference TRBV5-6 and TRBJ2-1 for the parts outside the CDR3, the full variable domain is DAGVTQSPTHLIKTRGQQVTLRCSPKSGHDTVSWYQQALGQGPQFIFQYYEEEERQRGNFPDRFSGHQFPNYSSELNVNALLLGDSALYLCASSSEERQRNYNEQFFGPGTRLTVL.

This chain joins TRBV6-1 and TRBJ2-7, with D possibly being TRBD2 (7 bases). The V end was cut by 2 bases, the J end by 7 bases, with 21 bases between. The CDR3 extends over 16 amino acids. In germline, CDR1 is MNHNS, CDR2 SASEGT. CDR3 sequence (DNA): TGTGCCAGCAGTGAAAGGGGAGAGGGGGGGTACTGGGAGCAGTACTTC. Its translation: CASSERGEGGYWEQYF.

The chain links TRBV7-6 to TRBJ2-7, with 8 positions matching TRBD1. In germline, CDR1 is SGHVS, CDR2 FNYEAQ. Trimming cost V 5 bases and J 5 bases; bases outside gene matches: 8. This CDR3 comprises 14 residues. The CDR3 protein is CASSPRQGIHEQYF. The CDR3, as DNA: TGTGCCAGCAGCCCTCGACAGGGGATCCACGAGCAGTACTTC.

The chain uses TRBV10-3 and TRBJ2-2, with D tentatively TRBD1 (6 bases). This CDR3 spans 16 amino acids. The V and J ends lost 8 bases and 5 bases respectively, with 21 bases between them. The germline CDR1 and CDR2 sequences are ENHRY and SYGVKD. This CDR3 is CAIGDLWVRGTGELFF. In nucleotides, the CDR3 is TGTGCCATCGGAGATCTCTGGGTGAGGGGGACCGGGGAGCTGTTTTTT.

This clone was seen just once. This chain links TRBV5-4 with TRBJ2-3, with D possibly matching TRBD2 (5 bases). Trimming stripped 0 bases from V and 7 bases from J, with 6 bases between. CDR3 length: 12 residues. Germline V gene data show CDR1 as SGHNT and CDR2 as YYREEE (reference sequence). In DNA form, the CDR3 reads TGTGCCAGCAGCTTGGCGGGAAATACGCAGTATTTT. Residues: CASSLAGNTQYF.

V is TRBV28 and J is TRBJ2-3, with 10 bases lining up with TRBD1. Germline V gene lookup returns CDR1 MDHEN and CDR2 SYDVKM. Trimming took 5 bases from V and 4 from J; bases not matched to a gene: 9. The CDR3 covers 16 residues. The CDR3 coding sequence is TGTGCCAGCAGTGGCCCCGGGACAGGGGTCCCAGATACGCAGTATTTT. Encoded protein: CASSGPGTGVPDTQYF.

V gene TRBV6-5 combines with J gene TRBJ1-1; weak D call: TRBD1 (5 bases). The CDR3 covers 14 residues. The germline CDR1 and CDR2 sequences are MNHEY and SVGAGI. Trimming stripped 6 bases from V and 1 base from J, with 12 bases between. Here the CDR3 DNA reads TGTGCCAGCAGGGACGCGGGGGGGAACACTGAAGCTTTCTTT. Its protein product is CASRDAGGNTEAFF.

V is TRBV19 and J is TRBJ2-7, with a possible D match to TRBD2 (5 bases). The CDR3 covers 15 residues. V lost 5 bases, J lost 0 bases, and 14 bases lay in between. The germline CDR1 and CDR2 sequences are LNHDA and SQIVND (reference sequence). The CDR3 DNA sequence: TGTGCCAGTAGTTCAGGACTCCGTAGCTCCTACGAGCAGTACTTC. Encoded protein: CASSSGLRSSYEQYF.

V usage is TRBV28 and J usage is TRBJ2-1; possibly TRBD2 for D (7 bases). CDR3 length equals 15 residues. Trimming removed 2 bases at V and 7 bases at J, with 15 bases between. Per the germline V gene, CDR1 is MDHEN and CDR2 is SYDVKM. Here the CDR3 DNA reads TGTGCCAGCAGTTTAGGGGGGGCAGGGCGAAATGAGCAGTTCTTC. Translating it yields CASSLGGAGRNEQFF.

The chain has TRBV5-1 and TRBJ1-3; D is unresolved. V dropped 0 bases and J dropped 4 bases, with 8 bases sitting between them. The CDR3 sequence is 14 residues long. In germline, CDR1 is SGHRS, CDR2 YFSETQ. The CDR3 DNA reads as TGCGCCAGCAGCTTGGCTGGCAGGGGAAACACCATATATTTT. As protein: CASSLAGRGNTIYF.

The chain uses TRBV6-5 and TRBJ1-1; the D gene is possibly TRBD1 (5 bases). CDR1 MNHEY and CDR2 SVGAGI come from the germline V gene. V lost 4 bases, J lost 1 base, and 10 bases lay in between. The CDR3 covers 14 residues. CDR3 amino acids: CASSSRGQNTEAFF. The CDR3 DNA follows: TGTGCCAGCAGTTCGCGCGGACAGAACACTGAAGCTTTCTTT.